The clone carrying this TCR beta chain was seen repeatedly, ten times or more. What it binds is not known. This record belongs to a study of T cells in Graves' hyperthyroidism and ophthalmopathy. Reasons for excluding patients were uncontrolled infection, other autoimmune disease, pregnancy or lactation. This sample holds PBMCs from 8 to 10 ml fresh peripheral blood. Amplification of TCR beta CDR3 regions used RNA as the template. The TCR CDR3 was amplified in a first-round RT-PCR using the HTBI primer set. TCRdb analysed the multiplex PCR reads with MiXCR anew, one entry per CDR3 protein. The sample records about 740,000 distinct CDR3 sequences, approximately 14% being singletons. Study findings and constraints: In blood, most of the thyroid clonotypes expanded above 0.001 were also present. Patients with ophthalmopathy were separated from those with stable hyperthyroidism by a 13 V-J model.

Germline CDR1 is MNHEY and CDR2 is SVGEGT. With 2 bases removed from V and 3 bases from J, the gap between germline ends came to 13 bases. This CDR3 is 15 amino acids long. The material sequenced was blood. The chain has TRBV6-2 or TRBV6-3 and TRBJ2-5; perhaps TRBD1 as D (5 bases). This sequence was found in a young woman with Graves' hyperthyroidism. The CDR3 region is CASSYPRGTEETQYF. The CDR3 DNA reads as TGTGCCAGCAGTTACCCAAGGGGAACTGAAGAGACCCAGTACTTC.